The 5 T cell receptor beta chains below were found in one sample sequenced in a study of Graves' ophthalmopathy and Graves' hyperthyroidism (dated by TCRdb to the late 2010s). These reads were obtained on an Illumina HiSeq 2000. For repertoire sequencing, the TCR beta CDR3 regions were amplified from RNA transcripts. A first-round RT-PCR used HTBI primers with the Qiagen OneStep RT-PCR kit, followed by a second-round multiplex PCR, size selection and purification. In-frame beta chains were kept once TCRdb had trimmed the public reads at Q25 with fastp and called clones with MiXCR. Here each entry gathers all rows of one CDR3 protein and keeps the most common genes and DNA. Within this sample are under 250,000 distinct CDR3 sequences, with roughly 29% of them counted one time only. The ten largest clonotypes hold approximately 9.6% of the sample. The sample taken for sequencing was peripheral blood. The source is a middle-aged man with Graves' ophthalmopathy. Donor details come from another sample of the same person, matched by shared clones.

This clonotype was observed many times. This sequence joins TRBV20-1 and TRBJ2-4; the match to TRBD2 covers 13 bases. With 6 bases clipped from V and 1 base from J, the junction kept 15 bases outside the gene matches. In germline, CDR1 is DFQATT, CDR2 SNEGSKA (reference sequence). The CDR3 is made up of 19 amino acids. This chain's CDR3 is CSAKGEGLAGSIAKNIQYF. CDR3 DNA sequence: TGCAGTGCAAAAGGAGAGGGACTAGCGGGATCTATCGCCAAAAACATTCAGTACTTC.

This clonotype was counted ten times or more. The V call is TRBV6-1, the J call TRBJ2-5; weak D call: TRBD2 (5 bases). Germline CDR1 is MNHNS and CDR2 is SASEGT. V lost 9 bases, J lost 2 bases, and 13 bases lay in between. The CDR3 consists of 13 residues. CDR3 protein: CASAQPGQETQYF. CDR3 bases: TGTGCCAGTGCTCAACCGGGGCAAGAGACCCAGTACTTC.

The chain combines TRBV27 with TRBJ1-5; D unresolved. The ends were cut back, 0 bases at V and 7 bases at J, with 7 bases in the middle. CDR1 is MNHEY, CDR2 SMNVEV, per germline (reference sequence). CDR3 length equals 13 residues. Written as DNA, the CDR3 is TGTGCCAGCAGTTTATCGTGGCGGCAGCCCCAGCATTTT. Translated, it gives CASSLSWRQPQHF.

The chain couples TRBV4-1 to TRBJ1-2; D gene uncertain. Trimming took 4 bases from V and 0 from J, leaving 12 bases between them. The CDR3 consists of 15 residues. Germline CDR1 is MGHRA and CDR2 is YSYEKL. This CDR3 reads CASSRGPIPNYGYTF. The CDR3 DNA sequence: TGCGCCAGCAGCCGCGGACCTATTCCTAACTATGGCTACACCTTC.

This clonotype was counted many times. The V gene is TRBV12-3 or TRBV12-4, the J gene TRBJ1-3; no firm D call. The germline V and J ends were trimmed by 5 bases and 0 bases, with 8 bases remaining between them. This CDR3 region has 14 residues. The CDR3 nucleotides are TGTGCCAGCAGTGAACAGAGCTCTGGAAACACCATATATTTT. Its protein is CASSEQSSGNTIYF.